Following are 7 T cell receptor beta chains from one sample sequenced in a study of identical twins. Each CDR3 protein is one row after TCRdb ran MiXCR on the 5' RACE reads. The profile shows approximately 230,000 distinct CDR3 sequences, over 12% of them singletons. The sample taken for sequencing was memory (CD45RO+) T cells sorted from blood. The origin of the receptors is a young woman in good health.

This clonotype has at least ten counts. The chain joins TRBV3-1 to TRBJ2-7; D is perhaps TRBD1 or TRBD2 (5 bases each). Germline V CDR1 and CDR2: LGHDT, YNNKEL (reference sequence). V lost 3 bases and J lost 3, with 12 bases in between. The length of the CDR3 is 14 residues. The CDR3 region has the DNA TGTGCCAGCAGCCATGCAGGGAGCGGCTACGAGCAGTACTTC. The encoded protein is CASSHAGSGYEQYF.

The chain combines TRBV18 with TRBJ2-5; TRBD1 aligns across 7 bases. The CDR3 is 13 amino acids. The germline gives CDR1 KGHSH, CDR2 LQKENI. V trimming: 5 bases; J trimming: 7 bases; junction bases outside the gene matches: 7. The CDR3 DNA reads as TGTGCCAGCTCAGTCGGACAGGCTTGGACCCAGTACTTC. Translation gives CASSVGQAWTQYF. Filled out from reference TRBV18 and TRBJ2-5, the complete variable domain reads NAGVMQNPRHLVRRRGQEARLRCSPMKGHSHVYWYRQLPEEGLKFMVYLQKENIIDESGMPKERFSAEFPKEGPSILRIQQVVRGDSAAYFCASSVGQAWTQYFGPGTRLLVL.

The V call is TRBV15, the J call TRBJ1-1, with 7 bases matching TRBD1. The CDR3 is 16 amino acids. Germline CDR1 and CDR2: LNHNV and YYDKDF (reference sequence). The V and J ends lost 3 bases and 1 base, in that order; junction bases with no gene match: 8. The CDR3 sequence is CATSRDITGANTEAFF. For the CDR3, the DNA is TGTGCCACCAGCAGGGATATAACAGGGGCGAACACTGAAGCTTTCTTT. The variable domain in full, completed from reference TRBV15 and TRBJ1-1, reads DAMVIQNPRYQVTQFGKPVTLSCSQTLNHNVMYWYQQKSSQAPKLLFHYYDKDFNNEADTPDNFQSRRPNTSFCFLDIRSPGLGDTAMYLCATSRDITGANTEAFFGQGTRLTVV.

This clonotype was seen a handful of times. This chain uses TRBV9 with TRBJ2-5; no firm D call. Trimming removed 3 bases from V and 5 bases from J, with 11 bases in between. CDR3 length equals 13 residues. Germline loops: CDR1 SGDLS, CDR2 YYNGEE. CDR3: CASSARLLETQYF. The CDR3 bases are TGTGCCAGCAGCGCCCGTTTGTTGGAGACCCAGTACTTC.

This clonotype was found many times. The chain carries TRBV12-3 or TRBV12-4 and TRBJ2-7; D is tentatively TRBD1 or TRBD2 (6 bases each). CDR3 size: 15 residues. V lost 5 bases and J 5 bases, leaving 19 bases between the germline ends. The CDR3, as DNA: TGTGCCAGCAGTCAGGGGTACGGCGGGACCCACGAGCAGTACTTC. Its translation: CASSQGYGGTHEQYF.

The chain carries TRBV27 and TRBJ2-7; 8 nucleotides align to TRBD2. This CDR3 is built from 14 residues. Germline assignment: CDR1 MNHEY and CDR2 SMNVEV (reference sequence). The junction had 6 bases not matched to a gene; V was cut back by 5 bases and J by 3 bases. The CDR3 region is CASSPRLAYYEQYF. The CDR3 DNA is TGTGCCAGCAGTCCGAGACTAGCGTACTACGAGCAGTACTTC.

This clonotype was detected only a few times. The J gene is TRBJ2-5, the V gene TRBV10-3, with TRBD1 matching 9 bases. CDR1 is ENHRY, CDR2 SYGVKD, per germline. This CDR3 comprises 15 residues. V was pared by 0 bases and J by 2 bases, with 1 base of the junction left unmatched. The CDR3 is CAISESDRGQETQYF. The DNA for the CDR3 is TGTGCCATCAGTGAGTCTGACAGGGGGCAAGAGACCCAGTACTTC.